The TCR beta chain under discussion was sequenced for a study of spatial heterogeneity in lung cancer. TCRdb redid the calling of the 5' RACE reads with MiXCR, one entry per CDR3 protein. In the table there are approximately 40,000 distinct CDR3 sequences, 12% to 15% of which are singletons. The CDR3 totals 18 residues. Germline-derived CDR1 and CDR2 are SGHTA and FQGNSA. The ends lost 1 base at V and 2 bases at J; junction bases unmatched: 11. Time point of the sample: sample taken at primary tumor resection. The input material, whole RNA from tumor, nontumor lung or frozen PBMC, was sequenced unsorted.

The sequenced sample was PBMCs, obtained at surgery. The source is a male donor with early-stage non-small cell lung cancer. The V and J genes are TRBV7-2 and TRBJ2-5, with TRBD2 matching over 9 bases. The CDR3 DNA sequence: TGTGCCAGCAGCTTAGTAGCCGGGACTAGCAGATATCAAGAGACCCAGTACTTC. This gives the protein CASSLVAGTSRYQETQYF.